This TCR beta chain appears in the sequencing data of a study of T cell changes during pregnancy in multiple sclerosis. The CDR3 length is 15 residues. CDR1 and CDR2 (germline): MNHEY, SVGAGI. The ends were cut back, 6 bases at V and 2 bases at J, with 17 bases in the middle. Produced via immunoSEQ multiplex PCR; TCRdb's table is partial and in-frame only. This table has 30,000 to 40,000 clones, roughly nine tenths appearing once. The specimen comprised peripheral blood, sampled in the third trimester of pregnancy. This TCR came from a female donor in good health, enrolled as a control in a pregnancy study. The rearrangement links TRBV6-5 to TRBJ2-7; tentative D call: TRBD2 (5 bases). The CDR3 is CASRTGVSPTYEQYF. In DNA form, the CDR3 reads TGTGCCAGCAGGACCGGGGTGAGTCCTACCTACGAGCAGTACTTC.